The 18 T cell receptor beta chains listed next were all sequenced from one sample in a study of T cell responses to AZD1222 COVID-19 vaccine. The repertoire was sequenced with immunoSEQ multiplex PCR; TCRdb's copy has only in-frame clones and lacks some. The sample lists more than 95,000 clones; approximately 85% were seen once. The starting material was peripheral blood, obtained on day 0 of MenACWY control vaccination. The receptors derive from an adult in good health.

The rearrangement links TRBV15 to TRBJ2-2; TRBD1 might be the D (6 bases). The CDR3 covers 16 residues. Germline CDR1 reads LNHNV; CDR2 reads YYDKDF (reference sequence). Trimming pared 4 bases from V and 2 bases from J, leaving 14 bases between. The CDR3 nucleotides read TGTGCCACCAGCACATTTACAGGGCCTAACACCGGGGAGCTGTTTTTT. Translation: CATSTFTGPNTGELFF. Supplemented by reference TRBV15 and TRBJ2-2, the full variable domain reads DAMVIQNPRYQVTQFGKPVTLSCSQTLNHNVMYWYQQKSSQAPKLLFHYYDKDFNNEADTPDNFQSRRPNTSFCFLDIRSPGLGDTAMYLCATSTFTGPNTGELFFGEGSRLTVL.

The rearrangement joins TRBV24-1 to TRBJ1-1; D remains unclear. Trimming removed 2 bases from V and 1 base from J, with 10 bases in between. Germline CDR1 reads KGHDR; CDR2 reads SFDVKD. This CDR3 has 15 amino acids. CDR3 sequence (DNA): TGTGCCACCAGTGATTCCGCTGGAGGGAACACTGAAGCTTTCTTT. It yields the protein CATSDSAGGNTEAFF.

This clone was detected a few times. The rearrangement joins TRBV3-1 (or the pseudogene TRBV3-2) to TRBJ2-7; 9 nucleotides align to TRBD1. The CDR3 totals 16 residues. In germline, CDR1 is LGHDT, CDR2 YNNKEL (reference sequence). V gave up 0 bases and J gave up 2 bases; unmatched junction bases: 5. The CDR3 region has the DNA TGTGCCAGCAGCCAAGATGGGGGACAGGGTGCCTACGAGCAGTACTTC. It is translated as CASSQDGGQGAYEQYF.

The rearrangement uses TRBV18 and TRBJ1-2; D ambiguous. The CDR3 is made up of 15 amino acids. Germline-derived CDR1 and CDR2 are KGHSH and LQKENI. V lost 8 bases, J lost 6 bases, and 22 bases lay in between. The CDR3 DNA follows: TGTGCCAGCGCCCCAGGAGGAAGCTTCTTGGATGGCTACACCTTC. Translating gives CASAPGGSFLDGYTF.

This chain uses TRBV2 with TRBJ1-1; possible D gene TRBD1, 5 bases. Trimming shortened V by 4 bases and J by 4 bases, and 13 bases separated the two germline ends. CDR1 and CDR2 from the germline V gene are SNHLY and FYNNEI. This CDR3 contains 14 residues. The CDR3 here is CASSVSPGGTEAFF. The DNA for the CDR3 is TGTGCCAGCAGTGTGTCCCCCGGGGGCACTGAAGCTTTCTTT. Full variable domain (rest looked up from reference TRBV2 and TRBJ1-1): EPEVTQTPSHQVTQMGQEVILRCVPISNHLYFYWYRQILGQKVEFLVSFYNNEISEKSEIFDDQFSVERPDGSNFTLKIRSTKLEDSAMYFCASSVSPGGTEAFFGQGTRLTVV.

The rearrangement joins TRBV21-1 to TRBJ1-3. TRBV21-1 is a pseudogene locus. The CDR3 totals 14 residues. In DNA form, the CDR3 reads TGTGCCAGCAGCCAGGGGACTCGGGGAAACACCATATATTTT. Protein product: CASSQGTRGNTIYF.

The V and J genes are TRBV6-4 and TRBJ2-3; the match to TRBD2 covers 10 bases. The CDR3 length is 16 residues. CDR1 is MRHNA, CDR2 SNTAGT, per germline. Trimming removed 2 bases from V and 2 bases from J; junction bases left unmatched: 4. CDR3 coding DNA: TGTGCCAGCAGTGACGGAGCGGGGGGGCCCACAGATACGCAGTATTTT. Translation gives CASSDGAGGPTDTQYF.

The CDR3 DNA reads TGTGCCAGCAGTTACTCGCCCCTGAGGACCACTGAAGCTTTCTTT. Residues: CASSYSPLRTTEAFF. V usage is TRBV6-5 and J usage is TRBJ1-1; no clear D gene. Trimming shortened V by 0 bases and J by 4 bases, and 12 bases separated the two germline ends. The CDR3 runs to 15 residues. Germline CDR1 and CDR2: MNHEY and SVGAGI.

The CDR3 here is CASSPLVVVSGVFQETQYF. DNA for the CDR3: TGTGCCAGCAGCCCGCTTGTTGTTGTATCGGGGGTATTCCAAGAGACCCAGTACTTC. The rearrangement uses TRBV7-2 and TRBJ2-5, with a tentative D call TRBD2 (6 bases). This CDR3 comprises 19 residues. The germline gives CDR1 SGHTA, CDR2 FQGNSA. Trimming cost V 5 bases and J 1 base, with 26 bases left between them.

V and J are TRBV4-2 and TRBJ2-3; the match to TRBD2 covers 14 bases. CDR3 length: 17 residues. Losses at the gene ends were 1 base for V and 6 bases for J; bases not matched to a gene: 6. Germline V gives CDR1 LGHNA, CDR2 YNFKEQ. CDR3 DNA sequence: TGTGCCAGCAGCCAAGGGACTAGCGGGGGGCCGTGGGATACGCAGTATTTT. It translates to CASSQGTSGGPWDTQYF.

J is TRBJ1-4 and V is TRBV28; D is undetermined. The CDR3 totals 14 residues. The germline V gene has CDR1 MDHEN and CDR2 SYDVKM. Deletions cut 3 bases from V and 4 bases from J, with 9 bases between. CDR3 bases: TGTGCCAGCAGTTTTCGGCTGCGTAATGAAAAACTGTTTTTT. This encodes CASSFRLRNEKLFF.

A single count supports this clone. The J gene is TRBJ1-2, the V gene TRBV5-4, with D unclear. The ends were cut back, 4 bases at V and 5 bases at J, with 15 bases in the middle. This CDR3 has 14 residues. CDR1 is SGHNT and CDR2 is YYREEE in the germline V gene (reference sequence). CDR3 nucleotide sequence: TGTGCCAGCAGCCCGAACACGGCCGCGTATGGCTACACCTTC. Translation: CASSPNTAAYGYTF.

The chain recombines TRBV28 with TRBJ1-6, with 9 bases lining up with TRBD1. Germline CDR1 reads MDHEN; CDR2 reads SYDVKM. The CDR3 runs 22 residues. The V gene end was trimmed by 5 bases and the J gene end by 1 base; junction bases not matched to a gene: 21. The CDR3 spells CASSGWDREKHLLRSYNSPLHF. The CDR3 DNA is TGTGCCAGCAGTGGATGGGACAGGGAGAAACATCTCTTGAGGTCCTATAATTCACCCCTCCACTTT.

This clone came up a few times. The chain has TRBV5-1 and TRBJ2-7, with 10 bases identical to TRBD2. Germline lookup yields CDR1 SGHRS and CDR2 YFSETQ. There are 18 residues in the CDR3. J gave up 3 bases and V 4 bases, and 16 bases lay outside the gene matches. CDR3 loop: CASSRGILSGGTYYEQYF. The CDR3 DNA reads as TGCGCCAGCAGCCGAGGGATCCTTAGCGGGGGGACCTACTACGAGCAGTACTTC.

The J gene is TRBJ2-2, the V gene TRBV5-1; D gene unclear. Between the trimmed V and J ends, which lost 1 base and 6 bases, there was a span of 7 bases. This CDR3 contains 13 residues. The germline CDR1 and CDR2 sequences are SGHRS and YFSETQ. The CDR3 DNA follows: TGCGCCAGCAGCTTGTTGGACCCCGGGGAGCTGTTTTTT. It translates to CASSLLDPGELFF.

Details on this clone: At the DNA level, this CDR3 is encoded by other sequences in the same sample as well. The chain combines TRBV6-6 with TRBJ1-3; D is ambiguous. This CDR3 spans 15 amino acids. The germline V and J ends were trimmed by 2 bases and 0 bases, with 8 bases remaining between them. Germline V lookup: CDR1 MNHNY, CDR2 SVGAGI (reference sequence). CDR3 sequence reads: CASSYDRASGNTIYF. The CDR3 nucleotides are TGTGCCAGCAGTTACGACCGAGCCTCTGGAAACACCATATATTTT.

CDR3 DNA: TGTGCCAGCAGTTTGGCTAGCGGGGGGGTCACAGATACGCAGTATTTT. It encodes CASSLASGGVTDTQYF. This chain uses TRBV28 with TRBJ2-3, with 12 bases matching TRBD2. From germline, CDR1 is MDHEN and CDR2 SYDVKM. V lost 3 bases to trimming and J lost 2 bases; unmatched junction nucleotides: 3. The CDR3 is made up of 16 amino acids. The whole variable domain, remainder taken from reference TRBV28 and TRBJ2-3, is DVKVTQSSRYLVKRTGEKVFLECVQDMDHENMFWYRQDPGLGLRLIYFSYDVKMKEKGDIPEGYSVSREKKERFSLILESASTNQTSMYLCASSLASGGVTDTQYFGPGTRLTVL.

This clone was detected a few times. This chain joins TRBV3-1 (or the pseudogene TRBV3-2) and TRBJ2-1; D is undetermined. CDR1 and CDR2 (germline): LGHDT, YNNKEL (reference sequence). The CDR3 is 10 residues long. V dropped 11 bases and J dropped 8 bases, with 10 bases sitting between them. This CDR3 reads CACGRDEQFF. The CDR3 coding sequence is TGTGCCTGTGGTAGGGATGAGCAGTTCTTC.